This T cell receptor (beta chain) was profiled in a study of siplizumab effects on memory and regulatory T cells. This CDR3 is 11 amino acids long. CDR1 SGHDN and CDR2 FVKESK come from the germline V gene. V was cut by 4 bases and J by 6 bases, with 7 bases left in between. Study-wide points: Naive T cells appeared more diverse than memory cells and seemed to be major alloresponse contributors. Of the proliferating CD4+ or CD8+ clones, roughly 80-97% lacked a naive or memory phenotype that could be assigned. The alloreactive clones that mapped to unstimulated subsets made up only a minor fraction.

In the case of this clone: What it recognizes is unknown.

In each sample, about 10^5 TCR templates were assayed. Sequenced by immunoSEQ multiplex PCR; TCRdb stores in-frame clones only, minus some. The sample records some 96,000 clones, 75% to 95% being singletons. The sequence came from a human donor in good health. The chain uses TRBV14 and TRBJ2-7, with D uncertain. Sequenced input: CD4+ T cells sorted from blood. CDR3 region: CASSRASEQYF. The CDR3 bases are TGTGCCAGCAGCCGTGCCTCCGAGCAGTACTTC.